This TCR beta chain was found in a study of sequential checkpoint blockade in melanoma. The CDR3 has 14 amino acids. Germline-derived CDR1 and CDR2 are SGHNT and YENEEA. V shed 0 bases and J shed 2 bases, with 7 bases lying between them. Treatment noted: randomized to nivolumab then ipilimumab (arm A) or the reverse (arm B). The table came from immunoSEQ multiplex PCR; TCRdb's copy has only in-frame clones and leaves some out. The sample records about 690 clones, less than 25% being singletons. The rearrangement uses TRBV11-3 and TRBJ1-2; D gene uncertain. This TCR derives from a human donor with melanoma. This specimen was tumor tissue (inferred from file names), taken from a patient given nivolumab and ipilimumab in sequence. CDR3 nucleotide sequence: TGTGCCAGCAGCTTAGAAGGCCGAAACTATGGCTACACCTTC. Protein sequence: CASSLEGRNYGYTF.